What follows are 30 T cell receptor beta chains derived from one specimen sequenced in a study of blood T cell repertoires in COVID-19. Clones were read by immunoSEQ multiplex PCR, and TCRdb kept only the in-frame ones, dropping some. The sample includes some 64,000 clones, 72% of them seen just once. Input material: peripheral blood. The source is a woman between 65 and 79 years old with COVID-19, enrolled during active disease.

The rearrangement uses TRBV7-8 and TRBJ2-4, with 8 bases matching TRBD1. Germline assignment: CDR1 SGHVS and CDR2 FQNEAQ. Losses at the gene ends were 7 bases for V and 1 base for J; bases not matched to a gene: 9. The CDR3 covers 16 residues. CDR3 in amino acids: CASTQGAGGAKNIQYF. In nucleotides, the CDR3 is TGTGCCAGCACCCAGGGGGCAGGGGGGGCCAAAAACATTCAGTACTTC.

V is TRBV6-2 or TRBV6-3 and J is TRBJ1-1; 12 nucleotides match TRBD1. CDR1 is MNHEY and CDR2 is SVGEGT in the germline V gene. The junction had 3 bases not matched to a gene; V was cut back by 5 bases and J by 2 bases. This CDR3 is built from 15 residues. This chain's CDR3 is CASSPGTGGNTEAFF. The CDR3 nucleotides read TGTGCCAGCAGTCCAGGGACAGGGGGCAACACTGAAGCTTTCTTT.

The rearrangement links TRBV4-1 to TRBJ2-2, with D maybe TRBD1 (5 bases). Trimming removed 3 bases from V and 3 bases from J, with 17 bases in between. The CDR3 has 17 amino acids. Germline V gives CDR1 MGHRA, CDR2 YSYEKL. The CDR3: CASSHPGRQGDTGELFF. The CDR3 bases are TGCGCCAGCAGCCATCCCGGTCGGCAGGGTGACACCGGGGAGCTGTTTTTT.

This sequence joins TRBV21-1 and TRBJ2-3; the table's D gene call, TRBD1, was not cross checked with the DNA. TRBV21-1 is reported as a pseudogene. There are 19 residues in the CDR3. The CDR3 DNA reads TGTGCCAGCAGCAACCCAGTTCTAGACAGGGGGCAAATGACAGATACGCAGTATTTT. It specifies CASSNPVLDRGQMTDTQYF.

The rearrangement links TRBV6-5 to TRBJ1-1, with 7 positions matching TRBD1. This CDR3 comprises 11 residues. Germline trimming cut 6 bases from V and 7 bases from J; bases unmatched to any gene: 2. Germline CDR1 and CDR2: MNHEY and SVGAGI. The CDR3 loop is CASRGTVEAFF. The CDR3 DNA reads as TGTGCCAGCAGGGGGACAGTTGAAGCTTTCTTT.

This sequence joins TRBV5-1 and TRBJ2-3, with TRBD2 matching 9 bases. This CDR3 is built from 16 residues. V was pared by 1 base and J by 4 bases, with 7 bases of the junction left unmatched. The V gene's germline CDR1 is SGHRS and CDR2 YFSETQ. The CDR3 is CASSLLVAGAADTQYF. In DNA, the CDR3 is TGCGCCAGCAGCTTGCTCGTAGCGGGAGCGGCAGATACGCAGTATTTT.

In its sample, this clone was seen a few times. This rearrangement joins TRBV29-1 to TRBJ1-1; D remains unclear. Germline lookup yields CDR1 SQVTM and CDR2 ANQGSEA. V was trimmed by 7 bases and J by 0 bases, leaving 12 bases between them. The CDR3 contains 13 residues. CDR3 sequence: CSALRPLNTEAFF. In DNA, the CDR3 is TGCAGCGCTCTGCGGCCCCTGAACACTGAAGCTTTCTTT.

This clone was observed once. The chain combines TRBV21-1 with TRBJ1-1. TRBV21-1 is listed as a pseudogene. The CDR3 consists of 17 residues. DNA of the CDR3: TGTGCCAGCAGCAAATGGGAGACCGATCCCATGAACACTGAAGCTTTCTTT. Its translation: CASSKWETDPMNTEAFF.

This chain connects TRBV12-5 to TRBJ2-1; tentative D call: TRBD1 (6 bases). Looked up from germline, CDR1 is LGHNT and CDR2 is FRNRAP. Trimming stripped 5 bases from V and 6 bases from J, with 11 bases between. The CDR3 length is 13 residues. CDR3 amino acids: CASGPGTTNEQFF. The DNA of the CDR3 is TGTGCTAGTGGTCCTGGGACAACCAATGAGCAGTTCTTC.

J is TRBJ1-2 and V is TRBV5-6; TRBD1 might be the D (6 bases). The CDR3 is 12 amino acids. The V end was cut by 3 bases, the J end by 8 bases, with 11 bases between. Germline V gene sequence: CDR1 SGHDT, CDR2 YYEEEE. This chain's CDR3 is CASSSQGFGYTF. DNA for the CDR3: TGTGCCAGCAGCTCACAGGGATTCGGCTACACCTTC.

This clone was picked up a small number of times. The rearrangement joins TRBV4-3 to TRBJ1-1, with TRBD1 as a possible D gene (6 bases). CDR1 is LGHNA, CDR2 YSLEER, per germline. The V and J ends lost 1 base and 1 base respectively, with 10 bases between them. This CDR3 region has 15 residues. The CDR3 loop reads CASSQGGGGNTEAFF. The CDR3 DNA reads as TGCGCCAGCAGCCAAGGGGGAGGGGGGAACACTGAAGCTTTCTTT.

The chain employs TRBV5-6 and TRBJ1-1, with 7 bases matching TRBD1. Germline assignment: CDR1 SGHDT and CDR2 YYEEEE. J was trimmed by 3 bases and V by 7 bases; bases with no gene match: 12. The CDR3 spans 15 residues. The CDR3 nucleotides read TGTGCCAGCTGCGACCGAGACAGGGTCGACACTGAAGCTTTCTTT. Its protein is CASCDRDRVDTEAFF.

The rearrangement uses TRBV21-1 and TRBJ1-6; the D segment call TRBD1 is taken from the table without a DNA check. TRBV21-1 is assigned pseudogene status. The CDR3 is made up of 21 amino acids. CDR3 DNA sequence: TGTGCCAGCAGCCCTCGATCCCCGGGACAGGAAAGAAGCTCCTATAATTCACCCCTCCACTTT. Residues: CASSPRSPGQERSSYNSPLHF.

The chain recombines TRBV24-1 with TRBJ2-1; the match to TRBD1 covers 11 bases. J lost 8 bases, V lost 4 bases, and 9 bases had no gene match. Germline CDR1 KGHDR, CDR2 SFDVKD. The CDR3 loop spans 16 amino acids. The DNA of the CDR3 is TGTGCCACCAGTGACACCGGACAGGGGGCTGGCTATGAGCAGTTCTTC. Translated, it gives CATSDTGQGAGYEQFF.

The chain recombines TRBV24-1 with TRBJ2-3; maybe TRBD2 (6 bases). There are 16 residues in the CDR3. Germline CDR1 and CDR2: KGHDR and SFDVKD. Trimming took off 7 bases at V and 4 bases at J, with 20 bases between the two ends. CDR3 loop: CATSQLGGGLPDTQYF. CDR3 bases: TGTGCCACCAGCCAGTTGGGGGGAGGTTTGCCAGATACGCAGTATTTT.

In this sample, this clone turned up a few times. The chain is built from TRBV6-4 and TRBJ2-7; tentative D call: TRBD1 (5 bases). There are 17 residues in the CDR3. Trimming cost V 6 bases and J 3 bases, with 24 bases left between them. Germline CDR1 is MRHNA and CDR2 is SNTAGT. CDR3 in amino acids: CASRTERRQGLNYEQYV. CDR3 bases: TGTGCCAGCAGGACTGAACGCCGGCAGGGTTTGAACTACGAGCAGTACGTC.

The gene calls are TRBV19 and TRBJ1-2, with D tentatively TRBD1 (5 bases). The CDR3 is 14 residues long. The ends were cut back, 1 base at V and 7 bases at J, with 13 bases in the middle. Germline lookup yields CDR1 LNHDA and CDR2 SQIVND (reference sequence). The CDR3 DNA reads TGTGCCAGTAGTATAGTCGGGGGAGACGGTGGCTACACCTTC. As protein: CASSIVGGDGGYTF.

The chain combines TRBV4-2 with TRBJ1-2; the D is unclear. V gave up 0 bases and J gave up 8 bases, with 13 bases separating them. The CDR3 covers 14 residues. The germline CDR1 and CDR2 sequences are LGHNA and YNFKEQ. The CDR3 nucleotides are TGTGCCAGCAGCCAAGATCCCCGGGTCGGGGGCTACACCTTC. It is translated as CASSQDPRVGGYTF.

The CDR3 protein is CASSPTSGEAFF. CDR3 coding DNA: TGTGCCAGCAGCCCCACGTCCGGTGAAGCTTTCTTT. V is TRBV5-4 and J is TRBJ1-1; D is ambiguous. This CDR3 comprises 12 residues. Trimming removed 4 bases at V and 7 bases at J, with 11 bases between. CDR1 is SGHNT and CDR2 is YYREEE in the germline V gene (reference sequence).

This sequence joins TRBV19 and TRBJ2-7; D might be TRBD2 (6 bases). Trimming shortened V by 11 bases and J by 0 bases, and 23 bases separated the two germline ends. The CDR3 is 16 amino acids. Germline V gives CDR1 LNHDA, CDR2 SQIVND (reference sequence). DNA for the CDR3: TGTGCCCTACTGTGGCGGGGACCCGTTGACTCCTACGAGCAGTACGTC. This translates into CALLWRGPVDSYEQYV.

Only a few counts were recorded for this clone. The V and J genes are TRBV14 and TRBJ2-1; no firm D call. Trimming stripped 3 bases from V and 1 base from J, with 7 bases between. This CDR3 region has 14 residues. CDR1 is SGHDN and CDR2 is FVKESK in the germline V gene. The CDR3 is CASSQLLSYNEQFF. The CDR3 DNA follows: TGTGCCAGCAGCCAGCTGCTATCCTACAATGAGCAGTTCTTC.

The rearrangement joins TRBV4-1 to TRBJ1-1; 8 positions agree with TRBD1. The CDR3 runs to 17 residues. The J segment lost 5 bases and the V segment lost 2 bases, leaving 13 bases of the junction unmatched. Germline CDR1 is MGHRA and CDR2 is YSYEKL. The CDR3 DNA reads TGCGCCAGCAGCCAATTCGCGCAGGGGGCGAGGAGAACTGAAGCTTTCTTT. It yields the protein CASSQFAQGARRTEAFF.

The J gene is TRBJ2-2, the V gene TRBV7-6, with a possible D match to TRBD2 (6 bases). The CDR3 totals 17 residues. V lost 5 bases and J lost 13, with 29 bases in between. Germline V gene sequence: CDR1 SGHVS, CDR2 FNYEAQ. The CDR3 DNA is TGTGCCAGCAGCCCCACCCTAGCGCCAGACTCGCTGGGTGGGCTGTTTTTT. It specifies CASSPTLAPDSLGGLFF.

The sample holds one count of this clone. This chain links TRBV4-1 with TRBJ2-2; perhaps TRBD2 as D (5 bases). This CDR3 spans 14 amino acids. CDR1 and CDR2 from the germline V gene are MGHRA and YSYEKL. Trimming stripped 4 bases from V and 7 bases from J, with 13 bases between. CDR3 loop: CASSPILRGGELFF. CDR3 in DNA: TGCGCCAGCAGCCCGATTCTCCGGGGCGGGGAGCTGTTTTTT.

V and J are TRBV10-3 and TRBJ1-1, with 8 bases lining up with TRBD1. CDR3 length: 13 amino acids. Germline values: CDR1 ENHRY, CDR2 SYGVKD. J lost 10 bases, V lost 6 bases, and 10 bases had no gene match. This CDR3 reads CAIRTDRGRRAFF. In DNA, the CDR3 is TGTGCCATCAGGACTGACAGGGGAAGAAGAGCTTTCTTT.

V usage is TRBV19 and J usage is TRBJ2-5; D gene ambiguous. Per germline, CDR1 LNHDA and CDR2 SQIVND (reference sequence). The CDR3 consists of 14 residues. The V end lost 5 bases, the J end lost 4 bases, and 14 bases lay between the germline ends. CDR3 in DNA: TGTGCCAGTAGTCCCCTCACAGCCCCAGAGACCCAGTACTTC. Its translation is CASSPLTAPETQYF. Combining the CDR3 with reference TRBV19 and TRBJ2-5 gives the whole variable domain DGGITQSPKYLFRKEGQNVTLSCEQNLNHDAMYWYRQDPGQGLRLIYYSQIVNDFQKGDIAEGYSVSREKKESFPLTVTSAQKNPTAFYLCASSPLTAPETQYFGPGTRLLVL.

This clone was recorded only once. The CDR3 loop reads CASSAAVSSYNEQFF. The CDR3 DNA sequence: TGTGCCAGCAGCGCAGCGGTAAGCTCCTACAATGAGCAGTTCTTC. The gene calls are TRBV11-3 and TRBJ2-1, with a tentative D call TRBD2 (5 bases). This CDR3 comprises 15 residues. V was cut by 5 bases and J by 0 bases, with 11 bases left in between. Germline V gene data show CDR1 as SGHNT and CDR2 as YENEEA.

This clone appeared a single time. The chain recombines TRBV7-3 with TRBJ2-1, with 9 bases fitting TRBD2. V lost 5 bases, J lost 7 bases, and 9 bases stayed unmatched. Germline V gene lookup returns CDR1 SGHTA and CDR2 FQGTGA. The CDR3 totals 15 residues. Written as DNA, the CDR3 is TGTGCCAGCAGCCCCGGGACTAGCCCATATAATGAGCAGTTCTTC. Protein product: CASSPGTSPYNEQFF.

This chain joins TRBV9 and TRBJ1-1, with a possible D match to TRBD1 (6 bases). V dropped 0 bases and J dropped 3 bases, with 12 bases sitting between them. Per the germline V gene, CDR1 is SGDLS and CDR2 is YYNGEE. The CDR3 loop spans 15 amino acids. In nucleotides, the CDR3 is TGTGCCAGCAGCGTAGGGGAGGGGGTTGACACTGAAGCTTTCTTT. This encodes CASSVGEGVDTEAFF.

The table lists this clone with many counts. The V and J genes are TRBV14 and TRBJ1-2; D not resolved. The germline V gene has CDR1 SGHDN and CDR2 FVKESK. The CDR3 runs to 15 residues. Trimming stripped 1 base from V and 4 bases from J, with 13 bases between. CDR3 sequence: CASSQVAGRSYGYTF. DNA for the CDR3: TGTGCCAGCAGCCAAGTAGCGGGCAGGAGCTATGGCTACACCTTC.